This is a list of T cell receptor beta chains from one sample in a study of cytomegalovirus exposure and HLA in healthy donors. Sequencing was performed with immunoSEQ multiplex PCR; in TCRdb, only in-frame clones are kept and a portion is missing. The sample records 150,000 to 200,000 clones, around 62% being singletons. Sequenced input: PBMCs. The origin of the receptors is a man in his forties in good health and CMV-seronegative. CDR3s include the opening cysteine and the closing phenylalanine or tryptophan. The D gene is left open where the match is weak.

16,TRBD2,TRBV11-1,TRBJ2-3,CASSGEAGGPGDTQYF,TGTGCCAGCAGCGGCGAGGCGGGGGGGCCCGGCGATACGCAGTATTTT
17,NA,TRBV7-8,TRBJ2-1,CASSLGTSLSSYNEQFF,TGTGCCAGCAGCCTAGGGACTTCCCTGAGCTCCTACAATGAGCAGTTCTTC
15,NA,TRBV27,TRBJ2-7,CASSLTSGGIYEQYF,TGTGCCAGCAGTTTAACGTCAGGGGGGATCTACGAGCAGTACTTC
16,TRBD2,TRBV6-6,TRBJ2-1,CASSSSAAGGINEQFF,TGTGCCAGCAGTTCTTCTGCTGCGGGAGGAATAAATGAGCAGTTCTTC
17,TRBD1,TRBV23-1,TRBJ2-1,CASSPLAGGQGRNEQFF,TGCGCCAGCAGCCCGCTGGCCGGGGGACAGGGGAGGAATGAGCAGTTCTTC
11,NA,TRBV2,TRBJ2-2,CASSATGELFF,TGTGCCAGCAGTGCGACCGGGGAGCTGTTTTTT
16,TRBD1,TRBV5-1,TRBJ1-1,CASSLSPGQGATEAFF,TGCGCCAGCAGCTTAAGTCCGGGACAGGGGGCTACTGAAGCTTTCTTT
19,TRBD1,TRBV30,TRBJ1-3,CAWSTPTGFSFVSGNTIYF,TGTGCCTGGAGTACCCCGACAGGGTTTTCGTTCGTCTCTGGAAACACCATATATTTT
14,NA,TRBV2,TRBJ1-1,CASSEDRLNTEAFF,TGTGCCAGCAGTGAAGACAGGTTGAACACTGAAGCTTTCTTT
16,TRBD2,TRBV7-3,TRBJ2-1,CASSRPGTSQHNEQFF,TGTGCCAGCAGTCGACCCGGGACTAGCCAACACAATGAGCAGTTCTTC
15,NA,TRBV27,TRBJ1-6,CASSWSGNYNSPLHF,TGTGCCAGCAGTTGGTCAGGGAACTATAATTCACCCCTCCACTTT
15,NA,TRBV5-1,TRBJ1-6,CASSLRAGPRDGLHF,TGCGCCAGCAGCCTAAGGGCAGGGCCCAGAGATGGCCTCCACTTT
17,TRBD2,TRBV4-3,TRBJ2-3,CASSQESAGGHSDTQYF,TGCGCCAGCAGCCAAGAGTCAGCGGGAGGGCATTCAGATACGCAGTATTTT
12,NA,TRBV27,TRBJ2-1,CASSFGGIGQFF,TGTGCCAGCAGTTTTGGGGGGATTGGGCAGTTCTTC
14,NA,TRBV6-6,TRBJ1-5,CASSYPEGGGPQHF,TGTGCCAGCAGTTACCCCGAGGGCGGGGGGCCCCAGCATTTT